The rows below give T cell receptor beta chains drawn from one sample of a study of blood T cells in healthy people across ages. TCRdb re-called the 5' RACE reads through MiXCR, storing one row per CDR3 protein. The profile shows around 600,000 distinct CDR3 sequences, around 48% of them singletons. Sequenced input: blood. The receptors come from a man older than 75 in good health. The CDR3 runs from the conserved cysteine through the conserved F or W. Each record gives: J gene, V gene, D gene, clone size, CDR3 DNA, CDR3 protein. A D gene is named only where the DNA matches it firmly. Only some rows state a clone size, as once, few, many or a class for expanded clones.

j_call: TRBJ2-6
v_call: TRBV28
d_call: .
clone_size: .
cdr3_nt: TGTGCCAGCAGTTTTCGGGGAATGAGCTCTGGGGCCAACGTCCTGACTTTC
cdr3_aa: CASSFRGMSSGANVLTF

j_call: TRBJ2-5
v_call: TRBV7-9
d_call: .
clone_size: .
cdr3_nt: TGTGCCAGCAGCCCCGGGTTCCTTGGGACCCAGTACTTC
cdr3_aa: CASSPGFLGTQYF

j_call: TRBJ2-1
v_call: TRBV20-1
d_call: TRBD2
clone_size: few
cdr3_nt: TGCAGTGCTGGGCCGGGACTAAAGCAGTTCTTC
cdr3_aa: CSAGPGLKQFF

j_call: TRBJ2-5
v_call: TRBV11-2
d_call: TRBD1
clone_size: .
cdr3_nt: TGTGCCAGCAGCCAAGACAGGGATTCCTACGAGCTGTACTTC
cdr3_aa: CASSQDRDSYELYF

j_call: TRBJ2-1
v_call: TRBV12-3/TRBV12-4
d_call: .
clone_size: .
cdr3_nt: TGTGCCAGCAGTTTCCTCTGGCTCAAAAACATTGAGCAGTTCTTC
cdr3_aa: CASSFLWLKNIEQFF

j_call: TRBJ2-7
v_call: TRBV20-1
d_call: .
clone_size: few
cdr3_nt: TGCAGTGCCAAAGGACGGCCTCGGTACGAGGTCGAGCAGTACTTC
cdr3_aa: CSAKGRPRYEVEQYF

j_call: TRBJ1-1
v_call: TRBV29-1
d_call: .
clone_size: few
cdr3_nt: TGCAGCGTTGAATGGCAGGACACTGAAGCTTTCTTT
cdr3_aa: CSVEWQDTEAFF

j_call: TRBJ2-5
v_call: TRBV15
d_call: TRBD2
clone_size: few
cdr3_nt: TGTGCCACCAGCAGAAGGGTAGCGGGGGACCAAGAGACCCAGTACTTC
cdr3_aa: CATSRRVAGDQETQYF

j_call: TRBJ2-1
v_call: TRBV20-1
d_call: .
clone_size: few
cdr3_nt: TGCAGTGCTAGAGTAGGCGGGCAGGGGATAAGAGATGAGCAGTTCTTC
cdr3_aa: CSARVGGQGIRDEQFF

j_call: TRBJ2-7
v_call: TRBV27
d_call: .
clone_size: few
cdr3_nt: TGTGCCAGCAGTTTCGGGCGGAACTCCTACGAGCAGTACTTC
cdr3_aa: CASSFGRNSYEQYF

j_call: TRBJ2-5
v_call: TRBV12-3/TRBV12-4
d_call: .
clone_size: .
cdr3_nt: TGTGCCAGCAGGGCGGTTAGGGGGAGACACCAAGAGACCCAGTACTTC
cdr3_aa: CASRAVRGRHQETQYF

j_call: TRBJ2-7
v_call: TRBV5-6
d_call: .
clone_size: .
cdr3_nt: TGTGCCAGCAGCTTAGGCCGAACTACCGACGAGCAGTACTTC
cdr3_aa: CASSLGRTTDEQYF

j_call: TRBJ1-4
v_call: TRBV2
d_call: .
clone_size: .
cdr3_nt: TGTGCCAGCAGTGAACCGCTCCCCTCGGTCGTAGCAACTAATGAAAAACTGTTTTTT
cdr3_aa: CASSEPLPSVVATNEKLFF

j_call: TRBJ1-1
v_call: TRBV29-1
d_call: .
clone_size: few
cdr3_nt: TGCAGCGTTGGCCTCCGTCAGGCATTGAACACTGAAGCTTTCTTT
cdr3_aa: CSVGLRQALNTEAFF

j_call: TRBJ2-7
v_call: TRBV6-5
d_call: .
clone_size: once
cdr3_nt: TGTGCCAGTCGTGGGGGGACTCACAATGAGCAGTACTTC
cdr3_aa: CASRGGTHNEQYF

j_call: TRBJ2-5
v_call: TRBV20-1
d_call: .
clone_size: .
cdr3_nt: TGCAGTGCTAGCTCGGGTTCAGAGACCCAGTACTTC
cdr3_aa: CSASSGSETQYF

j_call: TRBJ2-6
v_call: TRBV7-2
d_call: .
clone_size: .
cdr3_nt: TGTGCCAGCAGCTTAGATCGTCCGGGATCTGGGGCCAACGTCCTGACTTTC
cdr3_aa: CASSLDRPGSGANVLTF

j_call: TRBJ2-1
v_call: TRBV10-3
d_call: TRBD2
clone_size: .
cdr3_nt: TGTGCCATCAGTCTAGCGGGGGGCGGACCGAATAGCTCCTACAATGAGCAGTTCTTC
cdr3_aa: CAISLAGGGPNSSYNEQFF

j_call: TRBJ1-1
v_call: TRBV29-1
d_call: TRBD1
clone_size: .
cdr3_nt: TGCAGCGGGGGGACAGGGGCGATGAACACTGAAGCTTTCTTT
cdr3_aa: CSGGTGAMNTEAFF

j_call: TRBJ2-7
v_call: TRBV3-1
d_call: .
clone_size: .
cdr3_nt: TGTGCCAGCAGCCAAGATCCGGGTCCGGGTAGCGAGCAGTACTTC
cdr3_aa: CASSQDPGPGSEQYF

j_call: TRBJ2-1
v_call: TRBV5-1
d_call: .
clone_size: few
cdr3_nt: TGCGCCAGCAGCCCCCGGAGGGAAGGACTCGATGAGCAGTTCTTC
cdr3_aa: CASSPRREGLDEQFF

j_call: TRBJ2-1
v_call: TRBV9
d_call: TRBD1
clone_size: few
cdr3_nt: TGTGCCAGCAGCGTAGCGGGACAGGGGGCCCACAATGAGCAGTTCTTC
cdr3_aa: CASSVAGQGAHNEQFF

j_call: TRBJ2-3
v_call: TRBV7-9
d_call: TRBD2
clone_size: many
cdr3_nt: TGTGCCAGCAGCTTAGTCCTAGCGGGCACAGATACGCAGTATTTT
cdr3_aa: CASSLVLAGTDTQYF

j_call: TRBJ1-1
v_call: TRBV10-3
d_call: TRBD1
clone_size: .
cdr3_nt: TGTGCCATCAGTCCCCCAGGGGGCAGGAACACTGAAGCTTTCTTT
cdr3_aa: CAISPPGGRNTEAFF

j_call: TRBJ2-7
v_call: TRBV29-1
d_call: TRBD2
clone_size: .
cdr3_nt: TGCAGCGTTGCGGGGACTAGTGGCTACGAGCAGTACTTC
cdr3_aa: CSVAGTSGYEQYF

j_call: TRBJ2-7
v_call: TRBV25-1
d_call: .
clone_size: many
cdr3_nt: TGTGCCAGCAGTTTAGACGTCGGGTACGAGCAGTACTTC
cdr3_aa: CASSLDVGYEQYF

j_call: TRBJ1-2
v_call: TRBV5-1
d_call: TRBD1
clone_size: .
cdr3_nt: TGCGCCAGCAGTACCGGGACAGGGAGCTATGGCTACACCTTC
cdr3_aa: CASSTGTGSYGYTF

j_call: TRBJ2-1
v_call: TRBV7-2
d_call: TRBD2
clone_size: .
cdr3_nt: TGTGCCAGCAAGACGGGGACTACAAACAATGAGCAGTTCTTC
cdr3_aa: CASKTGTTNNEQFF

j_call: TRBJ2-1
v_call: TRBV6-2/TRBV6-3
d_call: TRBD1
clone_size: .
cdr3_nt: TGTGCCAGCCCCTCAGGGGGTTACAATGAGCAGTTCTTC
cdr3_aa: CASPSGGYNEQFF

j_call: TRBJ2-1
v_call: TRBV4-1
d_call: .
clone_size: .
cdr3_nt: TGCGCCAGCAGCCAAGATCGACCCCCGGGACTCCAATCGAACAATGAGCAGTTCTTC
cdr3_aa: CASSQDRPPGLQSNNEQFF

j_call: TRBJ2-1
v_call: TRBV6-5
d_call: .
clone_size: many
cdr3_nt: TGTGCCAGCAGTTACTCGGGAGCAGGGACCTCCTACAATGAGCAGTTCTTC
cdr3_aa: CASSYSGAGTSYNEQFF

j_call: TRBJ2-1
v_call: TRBV6-2/TRBV6-3
d_call: .
clone_size: few
cdr3_nt: TGTGCCAGCAGTTACCCCCTCCAAGGGGCAAATGAGCAGTTCTTC
cdr3_aa: CASSYPLQGANEQFF

j_call: TRBJ2-7
v_call: TRBV7-2
d_call: TRBD2
clone_size: few
cdr3_nt: TGTGCCAGCAGCTTTACCGGGACTAGCGGGGGCTCCTACGAGCAGTACTTC
cdr3_aa: CASSFTGTSGGSYEQYF

j_call: TRBJ2-3
v_call: TRBV9
d_call: .
clone_size: few
cdr3_nt: TGTGCCAGCAGCCCTCGGACGGGGACACTCTTGACAGATACGCAGTATTTT
cdr3_aa: CASSPRTGTLLTDTQYF

j_call: TRBJ2-1
v_call: TRBV5-1
d_call: .
clone_size: few
cdr3_nt: TGCGCCAGCAGCTTGGACGACAGCGCCCTTGGCGAGCAGTTCTTC
cdr3_aa: CASSLDDSALGEQFF

j_call: TRBJ1-4
v_call: TRBV5-1
d_call: .
clone_size: few
cdr3_nt: TGCGCCAGCAGCTGGGACGTTAATGAAAAACTGTTTTTT
cdr3_aa: CASSWDVNEKLFF

j_call: TRBJ2-5
v_call: TRBV20-1
d_call: TRBD2
clone_size: .
cdr3_nt: TGCAGTGCTCCGACTAGCGGGAGGTGGGGGACCCAGTACTTC
cdr3_aa: CSAPTSGRWGTQYF

j_call: TRBJ1-5
v_call: TRBV9
d_call: .
clone_size: .
cdr3_nt: TGTGCCAGCAGCGTAGCAGGGATGAGCAATCAGCCCCAGCATTTT
cdr3_aa: CASSVAGMSNQPQHF

j_call: TRBJ1-4
v_call: TRBV7-9
d_call: .
clone_size: .
cdr3_nt: TGTGCCAGCTCAGGAACTAATGAAAAACTGTTTTTT
cdr3_aa: CASSGTNEKLFF

j_call: TRBJ2-5
v_call: TRBV14
d_call: TRBD2
clone_size: .
cdr3_nt: TGTGCCAGCAGCGGATGGGGACTAGCGGGAGGAAAAGAGACCCAGTACTTC
cdr3_aa: CASSGWGLAGGKETQYF

j_call: TRBJ2-7
v_call: TRBV9
d_call: TRBD2
clone_size: .
cdr3_nt: TGTGCCAGCAGCGTAGGGGATAGCGGGGTCTACGAGCAGTACTTC
cdr3_aa: CASSVGDSGVYEQYF

j_call: TRBJ2-3
v_call: TRBV5-6
d_call: .
clone_size: few
cdr3_nt: TGTGCCAGCAGCTTGGGGGGTTACACAGATACGCAGTATTTT
cdr3_aa: CASSLGGYTDTQYF

j_call: TRBJ2-3
v_call: TRBV7-2
d_call: .
clone_size: few
cdr3_nt: TGTGCCAGCAGCTTCGCGATTAGCACAGATACGCAGTATTTT
cdr3_aa: CASSFAISTDTQYF

j_call: TRBJ2-1
v_call: TRBV24-1
d_call: .
clone_size: .
cdr3_nt: TGTGCCACCAGTGATGAAAGTAAGGGTTACAATGAGCAGTTCTTC
cdr3_aa: CATSDESKGYNEQFF

j_call: TRBJ2-3
v_call: TRBV20-1
d_call: .
clone_size: few
cdr3_nt: TGCAGTGCTAGAGGCCTGGACGCTTTAAGGCAGTATTTT
cdr3_aa: CSARGLDALRQYF

j_call: TRBJ2-3
v_call: TRBV7-6
d_call: .
clone_size: few
cdr3_nt: TGTGCCAGCAGCCCGCGGCTGAGGGATACCACAGATACGCAGTATTTT
cdr3_aa: CASSPRLRDTTDTQYF

j_call: TRBJ2-7
v_call: TRBV5-5
d_call: TRBD1
clone_size: once
cdr3_nt: TGTGCCAGCAGCTTGGCGCAGGGGGCAGGCTACCACGAGCAGTACTTC
cdr3_aa: CASSLAQGAGYHEQYF

j_call: TRBJ1-1
v_call: TRBV5-1
d_call: .
clone_size: .
cdr3_nt: TGCGCCAGCAGCTTGAACCAGGGGAACACTGAAGCTTTCTTT
cdr3_aa: CASSLNQGNTEAFF

j_call: TRBJ1-1
v_call: TRBV5-1
d_call: .
clone_size: few
cdr3_nt: TGCGCCAGCAGCTTGGGATCGGGGATGGGAAACACTGAAGCTTTCTTT
cdr3_aa: CASSLGSGMGNTEAFF

j_call: TRBJ1-5
v_call: TRBV6-1
d_call: .
clone_size: once
cdr3_nt: TGTGCCAGCAGTGAACTTTTGGGCAATCAGCCCCAGCATTTT
cdr3_aa: CASSELLGNQPQHF

j_call: TRBJ2-4
v_call: TRBV7-2
d_call: .
clone_size: .
cdr3_nt: TGTGCCAGCAGCCACGGGGGAGGGGGAAACATTCAGTACTTC
cdr3_aa: CASSHGGGGNIQYF

j_call: TRBJ2-1
v_call: TRBV5-1
d_call: .
clone_size: few
cdr3_nt: TGCGCCAGCAGCTTGACGGCGGCCGTCGATGAGCAGTTCTTC
cdr3_aa: CASSLTAAVDEQFF